This entry lists 23 T cell receptor beta chains sequenced from one sample in a study of metastatic and nonmetastatic thyroid tumors. The entire patient cohort was treatment-naive prior to thyroid surgery. TCRdb re-analyzed the PCR reads using MiXCR. The sample consists of 30,000 or so clones, approximately 31% of them appearing once. Source material: blood. The receptors derive from a female donor with papillary thyroid cancer or a benign thyroid nodule (not recorded which). Some clones in this sample may be carry-over from other donors' samples.

This clone came up many times. The conserved final phenylalanine or tryptophan is absent from the CDR3, which likely points to a read error. The chain combines TRBV2 with TRBJ2-3; no reliable D call. Trimming stripped 4 bases from V and 0 bases from J, with 8 bases between. The CDR3 is made up of 14 amino acids. Germline V gene lookup returns CDR1 SNHLY and CDR2 FYNNEI. CDR3 nucleotides: TGTGCCAGCAGTGTTTCTGCTAGCACAGATACGCAGTATCTT. Amino acid sequence: CASSVSASTDTQYL.

This clone was observed at least ten times. The chain recombines TRBV30 with TRBJ1-2; 9 bases line up with TRBD1. Germline CDR1 is GTSNPN and CDR2 is SVGIG (reference sequence). After removal of 3 bases from V and 7 bases from J, the junction contained 12 bases not matched to a gene. The CDR3 spans 15 residues. The CDR3 region is CAWRRRDRAAGGYTF. The CDR3 nucleotides read TGTGCCTGGAGGAGAAGGGACAGGGCGGCCGGTGGCTACACCTTC.

This clone was detected ten times or more. This chain joins TRBV28 and TRBJ2-1; D is perhaps TRBD2 (5 bases). The CDR3 is 14 residues long. V dropped 2 bases and J dropped 6 bases, with 11 bases sitting between them. Germline CDR1 and CDR2: MDHEN and SYDVKM. The CDR3 spells CASSLTRGFNEQFF. The CDR3, as DNA: TGTGCCAGCAGTTTAACCCGGGGTTTCAATGAGCAGTTCTTC.

The chain combines TRBV6-5 with TRBJ2-7; D may be TRBD1 (6 bases). The CDR3 length is 14 residues. The V gene lost 4 bases and the J gene lost 0 bases, with 10 bases spanning the gap. Germline CDR1 is MNHEY and CDR2 is SVGAGI. This chain's CDR3 is CASSSGQRSYEQYF. The CDR3 nucleotides are TGTGCCAGCAGTTCGGGACAACGCTCCTACGAGCAGTACTTC.

This rearrangement joins TRBV6-1 to TRBJ2-5; 9 bases fit TRBD1. The CDR3 loop spans 15 amino acids. V shed 8 bases and J 2 bases; nucleotides not matched to a gene: 9. Germline values: CDR1 MNHNS, CDR2 SASEGT. CDR3 amino acids: CASSQDRGRQETQYF. For the CDR3, the DNA is TGTGCCAGCTCTCAGGACAGGGGCCGGCAAGAGACCCAGTACTTC.

This clone was observed once. The chain combines TRBV9 with TRBJ2-1; TRBD2 agrees at 7 bases. The trim removed 0 bases at V and 5 bases at J, leaving 11 bases unmatched. The CDR3 is made up of 17 amino acids. Germline assignment: CDR1 SGDLS and CDR2 YYNGEE. Written as DNA, the CDR3 is TGTGCCAGCAGCGTAGCACTAGCGTCGAGATCCAACAATGAGCAGTTCTTC. Protein product: CASSVALASRSNNEQFF. Combining the CDR3 with reference TRBV9 and TRBJ2-1 gives the whole variable domain DSGVTQTPKHLITATGQRVTLRCSPRSGDLSVYWYQQSLDQGLQFLIQYYNGEERAKGNILERFSAQQFPDLHSELNLSSLELGDSALYFCASSVALASRSNNEQFFGPGTRLTVL.

This clone has a count of ten or more. This chain links TRBV20-1 with TRBJ2-2, with 7 positions matching TRBD2. The V gene's germline CDR1 is DFQATT and CDR2 SNEGSKA (reference sequence). The length of the CDR3 is 16 residues. V trimming: 3 bases; J trimming: 3 bases; junction bases outside the gene matches: 10. The CDR3 region is CSARPWGREDTGELFF. As DNA, the CDR3 is TGCAGTGCTAGGCCCTGGGGGAGGGAAGACACCGGGGAGCTGTTTTTT.

This clone occurred a few times. The V call is TRBV12-3 or TRBV12-4, the J call TRBJ2-7, with D perhaps matching TRBD1 or TRBD2 (6 bases each). This CDR3 region has 14 residues. Trimming removed 2 bases at V and 5 bases at J, with 13 bases between. The CDR3 DNA reads as TGTGCCAGCAGTTTATTGGGGGGCCAGGACGAGCAGTACTTC. Translated: CASSLLGGQDEQYF.

This clone was picked up many times. The chain is built from TRBV7-9 and TRBJ2-7, with no clear D. Germline loops: CDR1 SEHNR, CDR2 FQNEAQ (reference sequence). V lost 5 bases to trimming and J lost 5 bases, with 13 bases between them. The CDR3 totals 13 residues. The CDR3 spells CASSHPPPNEQYF. CDR3 coding DNA: TGTGCCAGCAGCCATCCCCCGCCGAACGAGCAGTACTTC. The entire variable domain, with the rest obtained from reference TRBV7-9 and TRBJ2-7, is as follows: DTGVSQNPRHKITKRGQNVTFRCDPISEHNRLYWYRQTLGQGPEFLTYFQNEAQLEKSRLLSDRFSAERPKGSFSTLEIQRTEQGDSAMYLCASSHPPPNEQYFGPGTRLTVT.

This clone occurred a few times. The chain links TRBV19 to TRBJ1-3; D remains unclear. Trimming pared 1 base from V and 0 bases from J, leaving 7 bases between. Germline CDR1 reads LNHDA; CDR2 reads SQIVND (reference sequence). This CDR3 is built from 15 residues. The CDR3 nucleotides read TGTGCCAGTAGTATAGCCGGGAGCTCTGGAAACACCATATATTTT. It codes for CASSIAGSSGNTIYF.

This clone was seen ten or more times. V and J are TRBV9 and TRBJ2-1, with 7 bases aligning to TRBD2. The CDR3 is made up of 14 amino acids. Germline CDR1 SGDLS, CDR2 YYNGEE. Trimming cost V 0 bases and J 7 bases; bases outside gene matches: 4. CDR3 protein: CASSVDGRGNEQFF. CDR3 sequence (DNA): TGTGCCAGCAGCGTAGATGGGAGGGGTAATGAGCAGTTCTTC.

The rearrangement links TRBV6-1 to TRBJ2-5; no reliable D call. Germline CDR1 and CDR2: MNHNS and SASEGT. The CDR3 loop spans 12 amino acids. V lost 6 bases and J lost 5, with 10 bases in between. The CDR3 sequence is CASRFVWETQYF. The CDR3 nucleotides read TGTGCCAGCAGATTCGTCTGGGAGACCCAGTACTTC.

This clone was found many times. The chain links TRBV2 to TRBJ2-6; no clear D. The CDR3 has 11 amino acids. The V gene's germline CDR1 is SNHLY and CDR2 FYNNEI. The germline V and J ends were trimmed by 8 bases and 6 bases, with 5 bases remaining between them. The CDR3 protein is CASGVANVLTF. The CDR3 DNA reads as TGTGCCAGCGGGGTGGCCAACGTCCTGACTTTC.

This clone ranks as medium-sized. J is TRBJ1-1 and V is TRBV28, with D possibly being TRBD1 (5 bases). V was pared by 4 bases and J by 6 bases, with 12 bases between. In germline, CDR1 is MDHEN, CDR2 SYDVKM. The CDR3 is made up of 13 amino acids. The CDR3 loop is CASSSSRVPEAFF. For the CDR3, the DNA is TGTGCCAGCAGTTCATCCAGGGTCCCTGAAGCTTTCTTT.

This clone was detected once. The genes are TRBV20-1 and TRBJ2-1; 10 bases map to TRBD2. V shed 6 bases and J 4 bases; nucleotides not matched to a gene: 15. Germline CDR1 DFQATT, CDR2 SNEGSKA (reference sequence). This CDR3 region has 17 residues. Written as DNA, the CDR3 is TGCAGTGCCAGACTCTACCCGACTAGCGGGTTGTACAATGAGCAGTTCTTC. Translating gives CSARLYPTSGLYNEQFF.

This clone was recorded many times. The chain carries TRBV10-1 and TRBJ2-1; D is perhaps TRBD2 (5 bases). CDR3 size: 14 residues. Germline V gene lookup returns CDR1 WNHNN and CDR2 SYGVQD (reference sequence). Trimming cost V 3 bases and J 8 bases, with 14 bases left between them. CDR3 nucleotide sequence: TGCGCCAGCAGTGAAGATCCGTTGAGGGATGAGCAGTTCTTC. Translation: CASSEDPLRDEQFF.

V and J are TRBV10-1 and TRBJ2-3, with a possible D match to TRBD1 (6 bases). This CDR3 contains 15 residues. Germline CDR1 WNHNN, CDR2 SYGVQD (reference sequence). Deletions cut 0 bases from V and 3 bases from J, with 10 bases between. CDR3 protein: CASSESLTGTDTQYF. CDR3 nucleotide sequence: TGCGCCAGCAGTGAGTCGCTCACAGGGACAGATACGCAGTATTTT.

This sequence joins TRBV5-4 and TRBJ2-1; 8 positions agree with TRBD2. The CDR3 is made up of 16 amino acids. Germline V lookup: CDR1 SGHNT, CDR2 YYREEE (reference sequence). V was clipped by 3 bases and J by 12 bases; unmatched bases: 17. For the CDR3, the DNA is TGTGCCAGCAGCTCTTCTAGCGGGCGCTCCTACAAAGGGCAGTTCTTC. The encoded protein is CASSSSSGRSYKGQFF. Full variable domain (missing parts from reference TRBV5-4 and TRBJ2-1): ETGVTQSPTHLIKTRGQQVTLRCSSQSGHNTVSWYQQALGQGPQFIFQYYREEENGRGNFPPRFSGLQFPNYSSELNVNALELDDSALYLCASSSSSGRSYKGQFFGPGTRLTVL.

The chain employs TRBV28 and TRBJ1-3; D is unresolved. The V end lost 2 bases, the J end lost 1 base, and 15 bases lay between the germline ends. The germline V gene encodes CDR1 MDHEN and CDR2 SYDVKM. The CDR3 has 17 amino acids. In DNA, the CDR3 is TGTGCCAGCAGTTTACGCAGGCGGCTTAGATCTGGAAACACCATATATTTT. Amino acids: CASSLRRRLRSGNTIYF.

This clone was recorded at least ten times. The chain has TRBV6-1 and TRBJ2-4; 7 positions match TRBD2. CDR3 length equals 14 residues. Germline V lookup: CDR1 MNHNS, CDR2 SASEGT. V gave up 5 bases and J gave up 6 bases; unmatched junction bases: 7. This CDR3 is CASSPPGGANIQYF. The CDR3, as DNA: TGTGCCAGCAGTCCTCCGGGGGGAGCAAACATTCAGTACTTC.

This clone was recorded at least ten times. J is TRBJ2-3 and V is TRBV2; TRBD2 aligns across 10 bases. CDR1 and CDR2 (germline): SNHLY, FYNNEI. V lost 3 bases and J lost 3; bases outside the gene matches: 3. This CDR3 has 15 residues. For the CDR3, the DNA is TGTGCCAGCAGTGACCTAGCGGGAGTTACAGATACGCAGTATTTT. Amino acid sequence: CASSDLAGVTDTQYF.

The chain is built from TRBV10-3 and TRBJ2-3; 7 nucleotides agree with TRBD2. Germline V CDR1 and CDR2: ENHRY, SYGVKD. With V trimmed by 0 bases and J by 1 base, 10 bases remained unmatched. The CDR3 sequence is 18 residues long. CDR3 sequence (DNA): TGTGCCATCAGTGAGTCAAGGACTAGAGGGAGGGGCACAGATACGCAGTATTTT. It codes for CAISESRTRGRGTDTQYF.

The J gene is TRBJ2-7, the V gene TRBV13, with D perhaps TRBD2 (7 bases). Germline CDR1 PRHDT, CDR2 FYEKMQ (reference sequence). The length of the CDR3 is 14 residues. V lost 5 bases to trimming and J lost 5 bases, with 16 bases between them. In DNA form, the CDR3 reads TGTGCCAGCAGCCACCGGGGGGCCAAGCACGAGCAGTACTTC. It translates to CASSHRGAKHEQYF.